The 10 T cell receptor beta chains reported below all come from one sample, sequenced in a study of blood T cells in healthy people across ages. Using a J-beta primer mix together with a sample-barcoded 5' primer, a second PCR was run for roughly 6 to 11 cycles. TCRdb redid the calling of the 5' RACE reads with MiXCR, one entry per CDR3 protein. Of 850,000 to 1,100,000 distinct CDR3 sequences in the sample, around two fifths were seen once. Sequenced sample: blood. These receptors were obtained from a man aged 18 to 30 in good health.

This clonotype was counted ten times or more. The chain combines TRBV20-1 with TRBJ2-7; TRBD2 matches 13 bases. The V and J ends lost 6 bases and 2 bases, in that order; junction bases with no gene match: 4. Germline CDR1 and CDR2: DFQATT and SNEGSKA (reference sequence). CDR3 length equals 14 residues. The CDR3 nucleotides read TGCAGTGCGACTAGCGGGGGGCCCACCTACGAGCAGTACTTC. Protein product: CSATSGGPTYEQYF.

Only a few counts were recorded for this clonotype. The rearrangement links TRBV6-1 to TRBJ1-2, with D possibly TRBD1 on 5 matching bases. Germline CDR1 reads MNHNS; CDR2 reads SASEGT. V lost 6 bases, J lost 6 bases, and 14 bases lay in between. This CDR3 contains 13 residues. In DNA form, the CDR3 reads TGTGCCAGCAGGGTGCAACTCAGGGATGGCTACACCTTC. It is translated as CASRVQLRDGYTF.

The chain carries TRBV5-4 and TRBJ2-3; D is unclear. The germline gives CDR1 SGHNT, CDR2 YYREEE (reference sequence). The CDR3 extends over 15 amino acids. V lost 2 bases to trimming and J lost 4 bases, with 14 bases between them. The chain's CDR3 is CASSLVAAGADTQYF. CDR3 DNA: TGTGCCAGCAGCTTAGTTGCCGCCGGAGCAGATACGCAGTATTTT.

The V and J genes are TRBV9 and TRBJ2-1; D ambiguous. Gene TRBJ2-7 matches the end of the DNA better, so the J call may be wrong. The germline V gene encodes CDR1 SGDLS and CDR2 YYNGEE. The CDR3 consists of 15 residues. CDR3 region: CASSPRPEEYNEQYF. The CDR3 DNA follows: TGTGCCAGCAGCCCTCGACCAGAGGAATACAATGAGCAGTACTTC.

This clonotype was detected only a few times. The V gene is TRBV11-2, the J gene TRBJ1-1; D is undetermined. Germline loops: CDR1 SGHAT, CDR2 FQNNGV. The CDR3 has 14 residues. The V gene lost 0 bases and the J gene lost 3 bases, with 8 bases spanning the gap. The CDR3 loop is CASSLEGIDTEAFF. CDR3 bases: TGTGCCAGCAGCTTAGAGGGTATAGACACTGAAGCTTTCTTT. Variable domain in full (rest from reference TRBV11-2 and TRBJ1-1): EAGVAQSPRYKIIEKRQSVAFWCNPISGHATLYWYQQILGQGPKLLIQFQNNGVVDDSQLPKDRFSAERLKGVDSTLKIQPAKLEDSAVYLCASSLEGIDTEAFFGQGTRLTVV.

The rearrangement uses TRBV4-3 and TRBJ1-1; TRBD1 might be the D (5 bases). CDR1 is LGHNA and CDR2 is YSLEER in the germline V gene. The V end lost 0 bases, the J end lost 11 bases, and 13 bases lay between the germline ends. The CDR3 is made up of 13 amino acids. This CDR3 reads CASSQDHAGKAFF. CDR3 nucleotide sequence: TGCGCCAGCAGCCAAGATCATGCAGGGAAGGCTTTCTTT.

Points on this clonotype: Compared with germline, one end of the junction differs, possibly owing to a read error. V is TRBV20-1 and J is TRBJ1-1; 7 nucleotides line up with TRBD1. The CDR3 sequence is 15 residues long. Germline loops: CDR1 DFQATT, CDR2 SNEGSKA (reference sequence). The CDR3 DNA reads as TGCAGTGCTAGACGAGCCGGGACAGTAACCACTGAAGCTTTGTTT. Its translation is CSARRAGTVTTEALF.

This clonotype was seen a few times. The chain's CDR3 is CASSVVSTDEQFF. The CDR3 DNA is TGTGCCAGCAGCGTAGTAAGTACGGATGAGCAGTTCTTC. The rearrangement joins TRBV9 to TRBJ2-1, with D uncertain. The germline CDR1 and CDR2 sequences are SGDLS and YYNGEE. The CDR3 sequence is 13 residues long. The V gene lost 0 bases and the J gene lost 8 bases, with 9 bases spanning the gap.

A remark on this clonotype: At one boundary the junction diverges from the germline segment, which might be a read error. The V and J genes are TRBV7-9 and TRBJ1-4; D call uncertain. CDR3 length: 18 residues. Germline V lookup: CDR1 SEHNR, CDR2 FQNEAQ (reference sequence). The CDR3 nucleotides are TGTGCCAGCAGCTCTTTCCGGGATACCCCGGAGACTAATGAAAAACCGTTTTTT. This encodes CASSSFRDTPETNEKPFF.

This chain connects TRBV6-1 to TRBJ2-7, with TRBD1 matching over 8 bases. Germline V gene sequence: CDR1 MNHNS, CDR2 SASEGT. The length of the CDR3 is 13 residues. The V gene end was trimmed by 10 bases and the J gene end by 2 bases; junction bases not matched to a gene: 7. The CDR3 DNA reads as TGTGCCATCCGGGACAGGAATACCTACGAGCAGTACTTC. This codes for CAIRDRNTYEQYF.